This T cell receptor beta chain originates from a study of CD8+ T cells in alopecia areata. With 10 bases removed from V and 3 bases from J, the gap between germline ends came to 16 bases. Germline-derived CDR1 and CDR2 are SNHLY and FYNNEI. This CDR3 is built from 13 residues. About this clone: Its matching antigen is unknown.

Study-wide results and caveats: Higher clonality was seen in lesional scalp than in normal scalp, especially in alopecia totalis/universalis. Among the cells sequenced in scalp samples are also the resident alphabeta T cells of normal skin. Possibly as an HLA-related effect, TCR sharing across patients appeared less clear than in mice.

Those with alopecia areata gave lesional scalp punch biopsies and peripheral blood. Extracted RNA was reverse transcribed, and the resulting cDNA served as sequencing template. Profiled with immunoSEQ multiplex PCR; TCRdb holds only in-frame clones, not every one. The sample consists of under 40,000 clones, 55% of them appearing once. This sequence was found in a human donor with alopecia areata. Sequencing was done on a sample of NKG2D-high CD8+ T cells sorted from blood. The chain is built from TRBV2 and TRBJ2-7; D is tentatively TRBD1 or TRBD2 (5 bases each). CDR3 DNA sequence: TGTGCCACCCAAACGAGGGGCATCTACGAGCAGTACTTC. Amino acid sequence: CATQTRGIYEQYF.